This TCR beta chain emerged from a study of cytomegalovirus exposure and HLA in healthy donors. Study outcomes and limitations: Per published accounts, TCR beta sequences correctly predicted the HLA-A and HLA-B alleles of most subjects. With later analysis, a missense DCLRE1C variant became linked to TCR beta V- and J-gene trimming. Both high specificity and high sensitivity reportedly marked the classifier's diagnosis of cytomegalovirus status.

Details on this clone: Its specificity is not known.

PCR amplification relied on 60 Vbeta primers (plus 13 Jbeta primers). Repertoires were generated with immunoSEQ multiplex PCR, while TCRdb's copy carries only in-frame clones and drops some. The sample lists under 35,000 clones, 44% seen once, with 2% in the top ten. The material sequenced was PBMCs. The TCR originated in a woman aged 50 to 60 in good health and CMV-seronegative.

As DNA, the CDR3 is TGCGCCAGCAGCCAAGGCCCTGTCAGGGATAGCTATGGCTACACCTTC. Protein sequence: CASSQGPVRDSYGYTF. This chain uses TRBV4-1 with TRBJ1-2, with D possibly TRBD1 on 5 matching bases. Germline V gene lookup returns CDR1 MGHRA and CDR2 YSYEKL. Trimming left V 1 base short and J 4 bases short, with 16 bases between. This CDR3 spans 16 amino acids.